This TCR beta chain was captured in a study of shared clonotypes between healthy human individuals. Points from the study as a whole: Only blood samples were collected, and tissue repertoires likely differ. A handful of donors held approximately 4.6% of naive CD4 clonotypes in common.

This CDR3 has 15 amino acids. Losses at the gene ends were 3 bases for V and 4 bases for J; bases not matched to a gene: 9. Germline-derived CDR1 and CDR2 are SGHNT and YYREEE (reference sequence). As regards this clone: As yet, its antigen is unknown.

Donors were healthy HIV-negative adults without recently reported acute infections or vaccinations. Libraries were prepared by immunoSEQ multiplex PCR; TCRdb keeps only in-frame clonotypes and omits some of them. Of some 2,000,000 clones listed, roughly 95% are singletons. The clonotype comes from a man younger than 35 in good health. The material sequenced was naive CD4+ T cells sorted from blood. Documented subset: CD45RA+ positively selected. The chain carries TRBV5-4 and TRBJ2-7, with 8 bases lining up with TRBD2. The CDR3 loop is CASSYLGLASYEQYF. Written as DNA, the CDR3 is TGTGCCAGCAGCTACCTCGGACTAGCTTCGTACGAGCAGTACTTC.